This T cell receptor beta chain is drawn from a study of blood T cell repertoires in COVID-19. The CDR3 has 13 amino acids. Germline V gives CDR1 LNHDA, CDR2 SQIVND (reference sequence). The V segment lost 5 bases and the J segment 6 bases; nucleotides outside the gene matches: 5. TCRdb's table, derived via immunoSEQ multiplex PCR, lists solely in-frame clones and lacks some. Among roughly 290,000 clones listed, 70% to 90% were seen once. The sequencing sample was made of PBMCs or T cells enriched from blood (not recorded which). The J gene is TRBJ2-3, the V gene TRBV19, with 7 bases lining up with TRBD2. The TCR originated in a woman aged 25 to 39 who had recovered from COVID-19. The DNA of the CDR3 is TGTGCCAGTAGTTGGGGGGGAAGGGATACGCAGTATTTT. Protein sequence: CASSWGGRDTQYF.